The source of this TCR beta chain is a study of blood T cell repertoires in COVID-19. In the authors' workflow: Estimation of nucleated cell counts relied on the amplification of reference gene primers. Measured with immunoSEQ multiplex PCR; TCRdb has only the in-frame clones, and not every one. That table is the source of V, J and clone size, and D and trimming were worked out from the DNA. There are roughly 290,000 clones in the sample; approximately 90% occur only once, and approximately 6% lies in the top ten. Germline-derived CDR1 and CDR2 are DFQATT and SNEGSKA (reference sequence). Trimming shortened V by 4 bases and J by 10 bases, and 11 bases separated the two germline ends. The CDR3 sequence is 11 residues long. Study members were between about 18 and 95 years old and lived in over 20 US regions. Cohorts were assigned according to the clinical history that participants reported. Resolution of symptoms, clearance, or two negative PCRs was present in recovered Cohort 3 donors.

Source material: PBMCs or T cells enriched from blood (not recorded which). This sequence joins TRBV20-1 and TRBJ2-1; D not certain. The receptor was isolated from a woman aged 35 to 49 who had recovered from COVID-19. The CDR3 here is CSAKLVWEQFF. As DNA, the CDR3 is TGCAGTGCTAAACTTGTTTGGGAGCAGTTCTTC.